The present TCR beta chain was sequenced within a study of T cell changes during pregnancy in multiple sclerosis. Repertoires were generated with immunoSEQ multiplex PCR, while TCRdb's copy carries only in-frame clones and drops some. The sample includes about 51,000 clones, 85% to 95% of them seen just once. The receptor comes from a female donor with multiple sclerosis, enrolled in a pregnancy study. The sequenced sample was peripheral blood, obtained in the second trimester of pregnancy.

The CDR3 is CASSLDRGQPQHF. CDR3 coding DNA: TGTGCCAGCAGTCTGGACAGGGGTCAGCCCCAGCATTTT. The genes are TRBV28 and TRBJ1-5, with 9 bases lining up with TRBD1. Per the germline V gene, CDR1 is MDHEN and CDR2 is SYDVKM. CDR3 length: 13 amino acids. Trimming took 5 bases from V and 6 from J; bases not matched to a gene: 2.